This TCR beta chain emerged from a study of low-dose radiotherapy and immunotherapy resistance in tumors. For the study at large: Cohort 1 got 0.5 Gy per fraction every 2 weeks, 6.5 Gy in total.

The CDR3 has 15 residues. Time point given: before trial treatment. As their treatment, donors received nivolumab, ipilimumab, aspirin, low-dose cyclophosphamide and low-dose radiotherapy. This clonotype was counted at least ten times. Gene-specific TRAV and TRBV primers were used for first-strand cDNA, covering alpha and beta chains. PCR amplification of the TCRs was performed with Phusion for about 20 PCR cycles, and it relied on a constant-region primer together with a V-primer adapter. TCRdb passed the reads through MiXCR, listing each CDR3 protein once. Of under 90,000 distinct CDR3 sequences in the sample, 15% to 20% were seen once.

The sequences come from PBMCs, collected before treatment. The receptor comes from a male donor with prostate cancer. The rearrangement links TRBV21-1 to TRBJ2-7; TRBD1 was called by the table and not checked on the DNA. TRBV21-1 constitutes a pseudogene. The CDR3 DNA sequence: TGTGCCAGCAGCCCACGCCCCTGGTGGACCTACGAGCAGTACTTC. Translation: CASSPRPWWTYEQYF.